The 25 T cell receptor beta chains reported below all come from one sample, sequenced in a study of shared clonotypes between healthy human individuals. The naive CD8 fraction comprised CD45RO-negative cells positively selected for CCR7 and excluded terminally differentiated effector memory CD45RA+ cells. Data came from immunoSEQ multiplex PCR; TCRdb stores just in-frame clones and leaves some out. The data contain around 2,000,000 clones, roughly 94% of them singletons. Input material: naive CD8+ T cells sorted from blood. Receptors originate from a man in his late teens or twenties in good health.

About this clone: The same CDR3 is also encoded by other DNA sequences in this sample. This sequence joins TRBV7-3 and TRBJ2-7; D gene ambiguous. Trimming removed 3 bases at V and 4 bases at J, with 10 bases between. CDR3 length: 13 residues. Germline V gives CDR1 SGHTA, CDR2 FQGTGA. CDR3 DNA sequence: TGTGCCAGCAGCTTGGGCTCCGGTTACGAGCAGTACTTC. It codes for CASSLGSGYEQYF.

This chain joins TRBV5-5 and TRBJ2-7; the match to TRBD1 covers 8 bases. Unmatched junction bases numbered 4, after V lost 0 bases and J lost 5 bases. The CDR3 runs to 14 residues. Germline CDR1 reads SGHKS; CDR2 reads YYEKEE (reference sequence). CDR3 in DNA: TGTGCCAGCAGCTTGGCCAGGGGGCTCAACGAGCAGTACTTC. Amino acid sequence: CASSLARGLNEQYF.

The chain uses TRBV19 and TRBJ1-5; no clear D gene. Germline V CDR1 and CDR2: LNHDA, SQIVND (reference sequence). This CDR3 has 14 amino acids. Trimming removed 0 bases at V and 8 bases at J, with 11 bases between. The CDR3 DNA reads as TGTGCCAGTAGTATAGACCCCTGGCTCAAGCCCCAGCATTTT. This codes for CASSIDPWLKPQHF.

The chain employs TRBV7-9 and TRBJ2-7, with D unclear. The CDR3 runs 11 residues. V lost 5 bases and J 5 bases, leaving 7 bases between the germline ends. The V gene's germline CDR1 is SEHNR and CDR2 FQNEAQ (reference sequence). For the CDR3, the DNA is TGTGCCAGCAGCAACTTGCACGAGCAGTACTTC. This sequence encodes CASSNLHEQYF. Drawing the rest from reference TRBV7-9 and TRBJ2-7, the complete variable domain is DTGVSQNPRHKITKRGQNVTFRCDPISEHNRLYWYRQTLGQGPEFLTYFQNEAQLEKSRLLSDRFSAERPKGSFSTLEIQRTEQGDSAMYLCASSNLHEQYFGPGTRLTVT.

This chain connects TRBV27 to TRBJ2-1; 11 bases are a match to TRBD2. Germline loops: CDR1 MNHEY, CDR2 SMNVEV (reference sequence). Trimming removed 3 bases from V and 8 bases from J; junction bases left unmatched: 6. CDR3 length: 15 amino acids. The CDR3 DNA follows: TGTGCCAGCAGTTTTGCACTAGCGGGAGTGGATGAGCAGTTCTTC. The encoded protein is CASSFALAGVDEQFF.

The chain recombines TRBV27 with TRBJ1-4; D unresolved. The CDR3 contains 16 residues. The germline V gene has CDR1 MNHEY and CDR2 SMNVEV (reference sequence). With 5 bases removed from V and 4 bases from J, the gap between germline ends came to 17 bases. The DNA for the CDR3 is TGTGCCAGCAGTCTCACGAATTGGGGAGTTAATGAAAAACTGTTTTTT. This sequence encodes CASSLTNWGVNEKLFF.

The CDR3 DNA follows: TGTGCCAGTAGTGGGCTAGCGGGAGTCGGAGAGACCCAGTACTTC. Its protein product is CASSGLAGVGETQYF. This chain connects TRBV19 to TRBJ2-5; 10 positions agree with TRBD2. CDR3 length: 15 amino acids. Germline V lookup: CDR1 LNHDA, CDR2 SQIVND (reference sequence). Germline trimming cut 5 bases from V and 4 bases from J; bases unmatched to any gene: 7.

The rearrangement links TRBV7-9 to TRBJ2-3; no definite D call. The CDR3 covers 15 residues. The V gene lost 0 bases and the J gene lost 3 bases, with 10 bases spanning the gap. Germline CDR1 and CDR2: SEHNR and FQNEAQ (reference sequence). The CDR3 region is CASSLAGQETDTQYF. Here the CDR3 DNA reads TGTGCCAGCAGCTTAGCCGGCCAGGAGACAGATACGCAGTATTTT.

The chain links TRBV6-5 to TRBJ1-1; possible D gene TRBD1, 6 bases. Germline CDR1 reads MNHEY; CDR2 reads SVGAGI. Trimming took off 2 bases at V and 3 bases at J, with 13 bases between the two ends. This CDR3 has 15 amino acids. CDR3 loop: CASSYDQGWDTEAFF. CDR3 sequence (DNA): TGTGCCAGCAGTTACGATCAGGGGTGGGACACTGAAGCTTTCTTT.

The chain links TRBV19 to TRBJ2-1; 7 bases fit TRBD2. The germline V gene encodes CDR1 LNHDA and CDR2 SQIVND (reference sequence). The CDR3 runs to 15 residues. V shed 3 bases, J shed 7 bases, and the junction held 9 bases outside the gene matches. CDR3 residues: CASSISGDGFNEQFF. The DNA for the CDR3 is TGTGCCAGTAGTATCAGCGGGGACGGGTTTAATGAGCAGTTCTTC.

The rearrangement joins TRBV25-1 to TRBJ2-1; possible D gene TRBD2, 6 bases. V lost 5 bases and J 0 bases, leaving 14 bases between the germline ends. The germline CDR1 and CDR2 sequences are MGHDK and SYGVNS. This CDR3 is 16 amino acids long. The CDR3 reads CASSRSSGNSYNEQFF. CDR3 DNA sequence: TGTGCCAGCAGTAGGAGTAGCGGAAACTCCTACAATGAGCAGTTCTTC.

This clone was counted between two and nine times. The gene calls are TRBV5-6 and TRBJ1-2; tentative D call: TRBD1 (6 bases). The CDR3 length is 14 residues. CDR1 is SGHDT and CDR2 is YYEEEE in the germline V gene. Trimming took 4 bases from V and 8 from J, leaving 18 bases between them. This CDR3 reads CASSPNGGAGGYTF. The CDR3 DNA follows: TGTGCCAGCAGCCCTAATGGGGGGGCTGGCGGCTACACCTTC.

This chain uses TRBV6-5 with TRBJ2-7, with TRBD2 matching 8 bases. The CDR3 length is 10 residues. The V gene end was trimmed by 11 bases and the J gene end by 3 bases; junction bases not matched to a gene: 0. CDR1 is MNHEY, CDR2 SVGAGI, per germline. The CDR3 reads CARGGYEQYF. CDR3 nucleotide sequence: TGTGCCCGGGGGGGCTACGAGCAGTACTTC.

CDR3 nucleotides: TGTGCCAGCAGCTTGACTAGCCTGGCTAGCACAGATACGCAGTATTTT. Translation gives CASSLTSLASTDTQYF. V gene TRBV13 combines with J gene TRBJ2-3, with TRBD2 identical over 7 bases. CDR1 is PRHDT, CDR2 FYEKMQ, per germline (reference sequence). This CDR3 has 16 residues. After removal of 3 bases from V and 0 bases from J, the junction contained 6 bases not matched to a gene.

V is TRBV7-2 and J is TRBJ2-5; D is possibly TRBD2 (6 bases). The CDR3 covers 13 residues. V lost 4 bases, J lost 5 bases, and 11 bases lay in between. The germline V gene encodes CDR1 SGHTA and CDR2 FQGNSA. The CDR3 DNA is TGTGCCAGCAGCTCAGGCCTAGCGGAGACCCAGTACTTC. This codes for CASSSGLAETQYF.

The chain combines TRBV21-1 with TRBJ1-6; the table calls TRBD1, which could not be checked here. TRBV21-1 is a known pseudogene. This CDR3 comprises 14 residues. The CDR3 sequence: CASSKRDRGSPLHF. CDR3 nucleotide sequence: TGTGCCAGCAGCAAACGGGACAGGGGCTCACCCCTCCACTTT.

The V gene is TRBV2, the J gene TRBJ2-1, with TRBD2 as a possible D gene (5 bases). The germline gives CDR1 SNHLY, CDR2 FYNNEI. The CDR3 loop spans 12 amino acids. V lost 3 bases and J lost 15, with 15 bases in between. Written as DNA, the CDR3 is TGTGCCAGCAGTGAGGGAGTAGAAGGTCGGTTCTTC. Translated, it gives CASSEGVEGRFF.

V and J are TRBV6-5 and TRBJ2-1; a possible D gene is TRBD2 (5 bases). CDR1 and CDR2 (germline): MNHEY, SVGAGI. Trimming stripped 10 bases from V and 9 bases from J, with 13 bases between. The CDR3 has 11 amino acids. The CDR3, as DNA: TGTGCCACCCATCTTGGGAGTGAGCAGTTCTTC. This sequence encodes CATHLGSEQFF.

The chain has TRBV6-6 and TRBJ2-6; TRBD1 might be the D (5 bases). Per the germline V gene, CDR1 is MNHNY and CDR2 is SVGAGI (reference sequence). The CDR3 covers 16 residues. V gave up 6 bases and J gave up 0 bases, with 12 bases separating them. CDR3 coding DNA: TGTGCCAGCAGACCAGACAGTTACTCTGGGGCCAACGTCCTGACTTTC. This translates into CASRPDSYSGANVLTF.

DNA of the CDR3: TGTGCCAGCAGTACATCACTAGAGGGGGAGCTGTTTTTT. It encodes CASSTSLEGELFF. The rearrangement links TRBV6-6 to TRBJ2-2; D perhaps matches TRBD2 (5 bases). V dropped 5 bases and J dropped 8 bases, with 12 bases sitting between them. The CDR3 has 13 residues. Germline values: CDR1 MNHNY, CDR2 SVGAGI (reference sequence).

This rearrangement joins TRBV28 to TRBJ2-5; unclear D gene. Germline values: CDR1 MDHEN, CDR2 SYDVKM. The CDR3 is 15 residues long. V was pared by 3 bases and J by 4 bases, with 15 bases between. DNA of the CDR3: TGTGCCAGCAGTTTTACTGGGGTTTTAGGAGAGACCCAGTACTTC. Amino acids: CASSFTGVLGETQYF.

The chain uses TRBV5-6 and TRBJ2-1; 9 bases agree with TRBD2. After removal of 0 bases from V and 3 bases from J, the junction contained 4 bases not matched to a gene. Germline V gene lookup returns CDR1 SGHDT and CDR2 YYEEEE. The length of the CDR3 is 16 residues. The CDR3 DNA follows: TGTGCCAGCAGCTTGGCCGCGGGAGGGGACTACAATGAGCAGTTCTTC. This encodes CASSLAAGGDYNEQFF.

The chain links TRBV6-1 to TRBJ2-7, with D possibly matching TRBD1 (6 bases). V lost 3 bases and J lost 3, with 18 bases in between. Germline loops: CDR1 MNHNS, CDR2 SASEGT. The CDR3 is 16 amino acids. The CDR3 bases are TGTGCCAGCAGTGATTGGTTGACAGGACAAAGCTACGAGCAGTACTTC. Amino acid sequence: CASSDWLTGQSYEQYF.

V usage is TRBV7-9 and J usage is TRBJ1-6; TRBD1 matches 10 bases. J gave up 5 bases and V 6 bases, and 7 bases lay outside the gene matches. Per the germline V gene, CDR1 is SEHNR and CDR2 is FQNEAQ (reference sequence). This CDR3 region has 16 residues. This CDR3 reads CASSPGTGDNNSPLHF. As DNA, the CDR3 is TGTGCCAGCAGTCCCGGGACAGGGGACAATAATTCACCCCTCCACTTT.

The chain links TRBV15 to TRBJ2-3, with a tentative D call TRBD1 (6 bases). Germline V CDR1 and CDR2: LNHNV, YYDKDF (reference sequence). Trimming removed 3 bases from V and 0 bases from J, with 19 bases in between. The length of the CDR3 is 18 residues. CDR3 loop: CATSSGQLKIPSTDTQYF. The CDR3 DNA is TGTGCCACCAGCAGCGGACAGTTGAAAATCCCTAGCACAGATACGCAGTATTTT.